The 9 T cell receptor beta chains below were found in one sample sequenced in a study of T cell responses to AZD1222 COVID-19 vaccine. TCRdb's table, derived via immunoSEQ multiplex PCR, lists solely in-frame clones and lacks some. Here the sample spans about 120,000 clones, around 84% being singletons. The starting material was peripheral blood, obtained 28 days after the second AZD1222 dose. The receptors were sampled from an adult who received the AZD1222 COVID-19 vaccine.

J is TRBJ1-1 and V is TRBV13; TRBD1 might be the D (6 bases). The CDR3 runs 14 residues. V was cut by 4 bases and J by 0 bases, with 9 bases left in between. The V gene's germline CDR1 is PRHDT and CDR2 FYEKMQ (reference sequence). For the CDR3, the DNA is TGTGCCAGCAGCTCCACAGGGATGAACACTGAAGCTTTCTTT. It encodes CASSSTGMNTEAFF.

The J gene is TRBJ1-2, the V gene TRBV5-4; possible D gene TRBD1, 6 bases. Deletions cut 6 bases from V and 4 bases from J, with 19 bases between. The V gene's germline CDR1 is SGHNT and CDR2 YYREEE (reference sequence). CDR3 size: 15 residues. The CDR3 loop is CASTKIPGAIYGYTF. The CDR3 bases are TGTGCCAGCACCAAAATTCCAGGGGCGATCTATGGCTACACCTTC.

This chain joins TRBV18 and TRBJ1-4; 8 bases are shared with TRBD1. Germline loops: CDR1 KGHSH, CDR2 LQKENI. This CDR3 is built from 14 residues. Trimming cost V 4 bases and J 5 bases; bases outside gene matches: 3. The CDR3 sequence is CASSLDRVNEKLFF. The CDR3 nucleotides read TGTGCCAGCTCACTGGACAGGGTGAATGAAAAACTGTTTTTT.

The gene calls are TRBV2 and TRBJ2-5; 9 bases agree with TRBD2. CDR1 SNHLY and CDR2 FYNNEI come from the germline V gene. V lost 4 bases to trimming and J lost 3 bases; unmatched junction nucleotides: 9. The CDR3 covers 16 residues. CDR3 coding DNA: TGTGCCAGCAGTGCGCTAGCGGGATGGGGGAAAGAGACCCAGTACTTC. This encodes CASSALAGWGKETQYF.

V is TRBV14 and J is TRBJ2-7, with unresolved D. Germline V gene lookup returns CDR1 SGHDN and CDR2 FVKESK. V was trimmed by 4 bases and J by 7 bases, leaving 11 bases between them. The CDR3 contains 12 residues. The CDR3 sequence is CASSPSFSEQYF. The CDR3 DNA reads TGTGCCAGCAGCCCTTCCTTTTCAGAGCAGTACTTC.

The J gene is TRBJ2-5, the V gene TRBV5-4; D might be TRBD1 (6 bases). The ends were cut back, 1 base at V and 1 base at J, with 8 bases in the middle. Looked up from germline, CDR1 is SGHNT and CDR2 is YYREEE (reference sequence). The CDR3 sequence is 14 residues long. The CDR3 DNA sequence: TGTGCCAGCAGCTTGACAGGGCTCCAAGAGACCCAGTACTTC. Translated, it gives CASSLTGLQETQYF.

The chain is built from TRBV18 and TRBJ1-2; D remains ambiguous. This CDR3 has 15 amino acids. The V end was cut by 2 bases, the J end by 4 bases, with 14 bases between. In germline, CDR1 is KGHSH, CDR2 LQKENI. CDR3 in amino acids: CASSPSARAIYGYTF. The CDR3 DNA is TGTGCCAGCTCACCAAGTGCCCGGGCGATCTATGGCTACACCTTC.

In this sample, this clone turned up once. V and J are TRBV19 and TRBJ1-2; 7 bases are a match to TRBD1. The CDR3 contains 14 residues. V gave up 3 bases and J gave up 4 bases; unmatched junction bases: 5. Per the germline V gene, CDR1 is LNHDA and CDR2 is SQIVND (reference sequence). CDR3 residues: CASSMEGASYGYTF. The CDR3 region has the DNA TGTGCCAGTAGTATGGAGGGGGCCAGCTATGGCTACACCTTC.

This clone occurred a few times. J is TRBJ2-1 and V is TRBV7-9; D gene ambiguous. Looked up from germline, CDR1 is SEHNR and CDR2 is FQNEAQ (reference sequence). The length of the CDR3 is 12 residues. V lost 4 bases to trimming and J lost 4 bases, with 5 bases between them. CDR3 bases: TGTGCCAGCAGCTCCCTTTACAATGAGCAGTTCTTC. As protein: CASSSLYNEQFF.